This T cell receptor (beta chain) was sequenced in a study of blood T cells in healthy people across ages. Between the trimmed V and J ends, which lost 1 base and 3 bases, there was a span of 9 bases. The V gene's germline CDR1 is LGHNA and CDR2 YNFKEQ. The CDR3 length is 14 residues. Alongside a J-beta primer mix, a sample-barcoded 5' primer served in a second PCR lasting roughly 6 to 12 cycles. Each cDNA molecule received a tag from a template-switch adaptor that had 12 random nucleotides. TCRdb processed the 5' RACE reads anew with MiXCR; each CDR3 protein has one entry. This sample has hundreds of thousands of distinct CDR3 sequences; approximately 52% occur once, and the top ten carry about 13%. For every donor, a draw yielded about 9.7 milliliters of peripheral blood.

The rearrangement uses TRBV4-2 and TRBJ2-5; D may be TRBD2 (5 bases). Specimen: blood. The clonotype was recovered from a woman aged 80 or over in good health. The CDR3: CASSQGAAEETQYF. The CDR3 DNA is TGTGCCAGCAGCCAAGGAGCGGCCGAAGAGACCCAGTACTTC.